The 29 T cell receptor beta chains presented below share a single source sample, sequenced in a study of response to subunit inactivated influenza vaccine. A single record per CDR3 protein comes from TCRdb applying MiXCR to the RT-PCR reads. The sample contains about 190,000 distinct CDR3 sequences, approximately 15% of which appear only once. Sequencing used CD8+ T cells sorted from PBMCs, obtained 5 days after vaccination. All receptors come from a man aged 45-60 years who received an inactivated influenza vaccine.

This clonotype was detected many times. This chain connects TRBV7-9 to TRBJ1-2; 9 positions match TRBD1. This CDR3 has 14 amino acids. V lost 5 bases, J lost 7 bases, and 8 bases stayed unmatched. Germline CDR1 and CDR2: SEHNR and FQNEAQ (reference sequence). In DNA form, the CDR3 reads TGTGCCAGCAGCGCATCCGGGACAGGGTTTGGCTACACCTTC. This translates into CASSASGTGFGYTF.

This clonotype has a handful of counts. This sequence joins TRBV7-9 and TRBJ2-4; 7 bases line up with TRBD1. This CDR3 has 15 amino acids. The trim removed 5 bases at V and 6 bases at J, leaving 10 bases unmatched. The germline V gene has CDR1 SEHNR and CDR2 FQNEAQ (reference sequence). The CDR3 DNA follows: TGTGCCAGCAGCCCAACCGGGACAGAGATAAACATTCAGTACTTC. It translates to CASSPTGTEINIQYF.

This clonotype was counted between two and nine times. The chain uses TRBV7-9 and TRBJ2-3; D perhaps matches TRBD1 (5 bases). V lost 0 bases, J lost 5 bases, and 12 bases lay in between. The CDR3 runs 15 residues. Germline V CDR1 and CDR2: SEHNR, FQNEAQ (reference sequence). The CDR3 DNA reads as TGTGCCAGCAGCTTAGCGCTGTCAGGGTTAGATACGCAGTATTTT. This translates into CASSLALSGLDTQYF. The variable domain in full, with the rest retrieved from reference TRBV7-9 and TRBJ2-3, is DTGVSQNPRHKITKRGQNVTFRCDPISEHNRLYWYRQTLGQGPEFLTYFQNEAQLEKSRLLSDRFSAERPKGSFSTLEIQRTEQGDSAMYLCASSLALSGLDTQYFGPGTRLTVL.

The table lists this clonotype with a count of one. The chain carries TRBV6-2 or TRBV6-3 and TRBJ2-7; D tentatively fits TRBD1 or TRBD2 (6 bases each). The V and J ends lost 4 bases and 3 bases respectively, with 16 bases between them. The CDR3 covers 15 residues. Per germline, CDR1 MNHEY and CDR2 SVGEGT. CDR3 loop: CASSSGGLSYYEQYF. CDR3 in DNA: TGTGCCAGCAGTTCTGGGGGGCTCAGCTACTACGAGCAGTACTTC.

This sequence joins TRBV12-3 or TRBV12-4 and TRBJ1-1; no reliable D call. CDR3 size: 14 residues. V was clipped by 1 base and J by 10 bases, with 16 bases between them. The DNA for the CDR3 is TGTGCCAGCAGTTTAGGTCTTGAGGTCTCTGGAGCTTTCTTT. It translates to CASSLGLEVSGAFF.

The chain joins TRBV12-3 or TRBV12-4 to TRBJ1-6; D remains ambiguous. The CDR3 contains 16 residues. V lost 7 bases to trimming and J lost 4 bases, with 17 bases between them. For the CDR3, the DNA is TGTGCCAGCACAGAAGGCGGGAAGGGTTATAATTCACCCCTCCACTTT. This codes for CASTEGGKGYNSPLHF.

V is TRBV6-2 or TRBV6-3 and J is TRBJ2-2; the D is unclear. The V end lost 6 bases, the J end lost 6 bases, and 8 bases lay between the germline ends. The CDR3 runs to 12 residues. Germline CDR1 and CDR2: MNHEY and SVGEGT. The chain's CDR3 is CASRNGPGELFF. CDR3 DNA sequence: TGTGCCAGCAGAAATGGGCCCGGGGAGCTGTTTTTT.

This clonotype was detected only a few times. V usage is TRBV27 and J usage is TRBJ2-7; a weak D match, TRBD2 (6 bases). The V and J ends lost 5 bases and 2 bases respectively, with 13 bases between them. The CDR3 totals 14 residues. The germline V gene encodes CDR1 MNHEY and CDR2 SMNVEV (reference sequence). The CDR3 here is CASSPATGAYEQYF. CDR3 sequence (DNA): TGTGCCAGCAGTCCCGCTACGGGAGCCTACGAGCAGTACTTC.

V is TRBV9 and J is TRBJ1-2; possible D gene TRBD1, 5 bases. Germline CDR1 and CDR2: SGDLS and YYNGEE. V gave up 2 bases and J gave up 2 bases, with 13 bases separating them. This CDR3 is built from 15 residues. Here the CDR3 reads CASSVALPGNYGYTF. The CDR3 DNA reads as TGTGCCAGCAGCGTGGCCCTTCCAGGGAACTATGGCTACACCTTC. The variable domain in full, with the rest retrieved from reference TRBV9 and TRBJ1-2, is DSGVTQTPKHLITATGQRVTLRCSPRSGDLSVYWYQQSLDQGLQFLIQYYNGEERAKGNILERFSAQQFPDLHSELNLSSLELGDSALYFCASSVALPGNYGYTFGSGTRLTVV.

This chain uses TRBV27 with TRBJ1-1; D call uncertain. CDR1 MNHEY and CDR2 SMNVEV come from the germline V gene (reference sequence). V was trimmed by 6 bases and J by 5 bases, leaving 10 bases between them. This CDR3 spans 12 amino acids. This CDR3 is CASRNSPTEAFF. Here the CDR3 DNA reads TGTGCCAGCAGAAATTCCCCAACTGAAGCTTTCTTT.

In this sample, this clonotype turned up a few times. J is TRBJ2-7 and V is TRBV4-3; possible D gene TRBD1, 6 bases. CDR3 length: 14 amino acids. Germline V CDR1 and CDR2: LGHNA, YSLEER. Trimming pared 4 bases from V and 0 bases from J, leaving 10 bases between. The CDR3 sequence: CASSPDSASYEQYF. The DNA for the CDR3 is TGCGCCAGCAGCCCGGACAGCGCCTCCTACGAGCAGTACTTC.

This clonotype was observed a few times. The chain joins TRBV7-6 to TRBJ2-3, with TRBD1 matching over 9 bases. The germline gives CDR1 SGHVS, CDR2 FNYEAQ. The V gene end was trimmed by 4 bases and the J gene end by 5 bases; junction bases not matched to a gene: 10. The CDR3 is made up of 16 amino acids. The chain's CDR3 is CASSSLTGGRGDTQYF. The CDR3 region has the DNA TGTGCCAGCAGCTCCCTAACAGGGGGCAGGGGAGATACGCAGTATTTT.

This clonotype occurred a few times. The chain is built from TRBV27 and TRBJ2-3; 12 bases are shared with TRBD2. The CDR3 has 18 residues. Germline trimming cut 5 bases from V and 0 bases from J; bases unmatched to any gene: 9. CDR1 and CDR2 from the germline V gene are MNHEY and SMNVEV (reference sequence). CDR3 residues: CASSHLAGGSYSTDTQYF. CDR3 sequence (DNA): TGTGCCAGCAGTCACCTAGCGGGAGGGTCCTACAGCACAGATACGCAGTATTTT.

The chain recombines TRBV2 with TRBJ2-7; the D gene is possibly TRBD1 (6 bases). CDR1 and CDR2 (germline): SNHLY, FYNNEI. V was clipped by 6 bases and J by 3 bases, with 15 bases between them. The CDR3 consists of 14 residues. As DNA, the CDR3 is TGTGCCAGCAGAACAGGGTTTGCTGTCTACGAGCAGTACTTC. Protein: CASRTGFAVYEQYF.

This rearrangement joins TRBV28 to TRBJ2-1, with 8 bases identical to TRBD1. The CDR3 runs to 14 residues. The junction had 7 bases not matched to a gene; V was cut back by 8 bases and J by 4 bases. Looked up from germline, CDR1 is MDHEN and CDR2 is SYDVKM. For the CDR3, the DNA is TGTGCCAGCCACTTTCAGGGGGCTTACAATGAGCAGTTCTTC. It yields the protein CASHFQGAYNEQFF.

The chain uses TRBV18 and TRBJ2-7, with a weak D call TRBD1 (6 bases). V was cut by 3 bases and J by 0 bases, with 12 bases left in between. This CDR3 contains 15 residues. Germline V CDR1 and CDR2: KGHSH, LQKENI. The CDR3 coding sequence is TGTGCCAGCTCACCGGGACACCTGAGCTCCTACGAGCAGTACTTC. Residues: CASSPGHLSSYEQYF.

This clonotype came up a few times. The gene calls are TRBV28 and TRBJ2-3; D is unclear. Germline CDR1 and CDR2: MDHEN and SYDVKM. V was cut by 2 bases and J by 4 bases, with 19 bases left in between. The CDR3 is made up of 17 amino acids. CDR3: CASSLTRQPTPPDTQYF. The CDR3 DNA reads as TGTGCCAGCAGTTTAACTCGACAACCTACACCCCCAGATACGCAGTATTTT.

V is TRBV4-1 and J is TRBJ2-7; maybe TRBD2 (6 bases). V was shortened by 0 bases and J by 0 bases, with 15 bases between the two germline ends. Germline V gene data show CDR1 as MGHRA and CDR2 as YSYEKL. The CDR3 runs to 17 residues. For the CDR3, the DNA is TGCGCCAGCAGCCAAGAAGTCGGGACTTTGGCCTCCTACGAGCAGTACTTC. Translation: CASSQEVGTLASYEQYF.

This chain connects TRBV20-1 to TRBJ2-3; D unresolved. V dropped 1 base and J dropped 0 bases, with 11 bases sitting between them. This CDR3 has 15 residues. Germline loops: CDR1 DFQATT, CDR2 SNEGSKA (reference sequence). This CDR3 is CSARVAPPSTDTQYF. Written as DNA, the CDR3 is TGCAGTGCTAGAGTGGCACCGCCTAGCACAGATACGCAGTATTTT.

The chain combines TRBV30 with TRBJ2-1; 7 positions match TRBD2. The CDR3 is 15 amino acids. V lost 3 bases to trimming and J lost 8 bases; unmatched junction nucleotides: 13. Germline CDR1 reads GTSNPN; CDR2 reads SVGIG (reference sequence). CDR3 protein: CAWRKGWREIDEQFF. In DNA, the CDR3 is TGTGCCTGGAGGAAAGGCTGGCGGGAGATCGATGAGCAGTTCTTC.

V gene TRBV4-3 combines with J gene TRBJ2-1; 13 bases match TRBD2. V lost 0 bases and J lost 4; bases outside the gene matches: 12. This CDR3 is 20 amino acids long. CDR1 and CDR2 (germline): LGHNA, YSLEER. The CDR3 sequence is CASSQDIWGTSGIPYNEQFF. The CDR3 DNA follows: TGCGCCAGCAGCCAAGATATATGGGGGACTAGCGGGATCCCGTACAATGAGCAGTTCTTC.

This chain joins TRBV13 and TRBJ2-1; the D gene is possibly TRBD2 (6 bases). From germline, CDR1 is PRHDT and CDR2 FYEKMQ (reference sequence). The CDR3 is made up of 13 amino acids. Trimming removed 3 bases at V and 8 bases at J, with 11 bases between. The CDR3 protein is CASSFWGDHEQFF. CDR3 nucleotide sequence: TGTGCCAGCAGCTTCTGGGGGGACCATGAGCAGTTCTTC.

This clonotype was seen more than once but under ten times. V and J are TRBV6-1 and TRBJ2-7, with no clear D. Between the trimmed V and J ends, which lost 2 bases and 3 bases, there was a span of 11 bases. In germline, CDR1 is MNHNS, CDR2 SASEGT. The CDR3 covers 14 residues. For the CDR3, the DNA is TGTGCCAGCAGTGAATCCAGCCCGGTCTACGAGCAGTACTTC. It codes for CASSESSPVYEQYF.

DNA for the CDR3: TGTGCCACCACCGGACCTGGGAATTCACCCCTCCACTTT. It encodes CATTGPGNSPLHF. The J gene is TRBJ1-6, the V gene TRBV15; D is unclear. V was clipped by 7 bases and J by 7 bases, with 11 bases between them. The CDR3 runs 13 residues. CDR1 and CDR2 from the germline V gene are LNHNV and YYDKDF (reference sequence). Full variable domain (rest looked up from reference TRBV15 and TRBJ1-6): DAMVIQNPRYQVTQFGKPVTLSCSQTLNHNVMYWYQQKSSQAPKLLFHYYDKDFNNEADTPDNFQSRRPNTSFCFLDIRSPGLGDTAMYLCATTGPGNSPLHFGNGTRLTVT.

The chain carries TRBV10-3 and TRBJ1-2, with D uncertain. The CDR3 has 19 residues. CDR1 and CDR2 from the germline V gene are ENHRY and SYGVKD. V lost 6 bases, J lost 0 bases, and 26 bases lay in between. The DNA for the CDR3 is TGTGCCATCAGAAGTTTCTTACGGGAGAGAGACTTCCCTAACTATGGCTACACCTTC. This sequence encodes CAIRSFLRERDFPNYGYTF.

Many counts were recorded for this clonotype. V gene TRBV28 combines with J gene TRBJ2-5; D remains ambiguous. Germline-derived CDR1 and CDR2 are MDHEN and SYDVKM. This CDR3 region has 13 residues. Trimming pared 8 bases from V and 0 bases from J, leaving 10 bases between. CDR3 loop: CASAPEYQETQYF. CDR3 sequence (DNA): TGTGCCAGCGCCCCAGAGTACCAAGAGACCCAGTACTTC. The complete variable domain, with remaining parts taken from reference TRBV28 and TRBJ2-5, reads DVKVTQSSRYLVKRTGEKVFLECVQDMDHENMFWYRQDPGLGLRLIYFSYDVKMKEKGDIPEGYSVSREKKERFSLILESASTNQTSMYLCASAPEYQETQYFGPGTRLLVL.

This clonotype was observed at least ten times. The chain is built from TRBV14 and TRBJ2-5; D is undetermined. The V end lost 1 base, the J end lost 5 bases, and 20 bases lay between the germline ends. This CDR3 is 17 amino acids long. Germline CDR1 is SGHDN and CDR2 is FVKESK. The CDR3 DNA sequence: TGTGCCAGCAGCCAAGGACCCACCTCCTTTCACCTTGAGACCCAGTACTTC. Its protein is CASSQGPTSFHLETQYF.

V gene TRBV4-2 combines with J gene TRBJ2-2, with D unresolved. In germline, CDR1 is LGHNA, CDR2 YNFKEQ. The length of the CDR3 is 14 residues. V dropped 3 bases and J dropped 4 bases, with 9 bases sitting between them. CDR3 nucleotides: TGTGCCAGCAGCCATTCCCAGAGCACCGGGGAGCTGTTTTTT. This encodes CASSHSQSTGELFF.

V and J are TRBV11-1 and TRBJ2-5; D is possibly TRBD1 (6 bases). The germline V gene encodes CDR1 SGHAT and CDR2 FQDESV (reference sequence). The CDR3 is 18 amino acids. Between the trimmed V and J ends, which lost 1 base and 4 bases, there was a span of 22 bases. CDR3 coding DNA: TGTGCCAGCAGCTTAGGGGCTGTGGCAGGGGCTTTTCGAGAGACCCAGTACTTC. It yields the protein CASSLGAVAGAFRETQYF. The full variable domain, completed using reference TRBV11-1 and TRBJ2-5, is EAEVAQSPRYKITEKSQAVAFWCDPISGHATLYWYRQILGQGPELLVQFQDESVVDDSQLPKDRFSAERLKGVDSTLKIQPAELGDSAMYLCASSLGAVAGAFRETQYFGPGTRLLVL.